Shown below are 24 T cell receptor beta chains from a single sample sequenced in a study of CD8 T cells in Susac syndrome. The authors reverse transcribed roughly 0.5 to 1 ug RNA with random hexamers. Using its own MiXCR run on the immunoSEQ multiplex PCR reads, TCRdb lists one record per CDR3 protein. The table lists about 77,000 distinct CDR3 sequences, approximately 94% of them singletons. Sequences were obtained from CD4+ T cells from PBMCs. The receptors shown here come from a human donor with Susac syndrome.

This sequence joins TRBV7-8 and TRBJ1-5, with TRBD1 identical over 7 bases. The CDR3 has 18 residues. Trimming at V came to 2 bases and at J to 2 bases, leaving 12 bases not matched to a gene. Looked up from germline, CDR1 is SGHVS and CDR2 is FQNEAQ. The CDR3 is CASSLTRGVFGGNQPQHF. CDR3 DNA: TGTGCCAGCAGCTTAACCAGGGGGGTTTTCGGCGGCAATCAGCCCCAGCATTTT.

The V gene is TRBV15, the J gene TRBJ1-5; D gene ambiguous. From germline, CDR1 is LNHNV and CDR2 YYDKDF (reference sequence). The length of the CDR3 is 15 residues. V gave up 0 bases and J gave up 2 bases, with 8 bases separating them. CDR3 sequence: CATSRDEGGNQPQHF. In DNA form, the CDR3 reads TGTGCCACCAGCAGAGATGAGGGAGGCAATCAGCCCCAGCATTTT.

CDR3 region: CSAPKSSGGASNQPQHF. The DNA for the CDR3 is TGCAGTGCCCCCAAGAGCTCCGGGGGGGCGAGCAATCAGCCCCAGCATTTT. The genes are TRBV20-1 and TRBJ1-5; a possible D gene is TRBD1 (6 bases). Germline V lookup: CDR1 DFQATT, CDR2 SNEGSKA (reference sequence). CDR3 length equals 17 residues. V dropped 6 bases and J dropped 1 base, with 22 bases sitting between them.

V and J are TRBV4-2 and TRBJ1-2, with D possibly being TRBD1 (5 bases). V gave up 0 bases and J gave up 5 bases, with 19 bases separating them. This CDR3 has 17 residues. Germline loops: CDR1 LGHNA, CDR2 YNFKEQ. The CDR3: CASSQEGSGPTRYGYTF. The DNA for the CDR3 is TGTGCCAGCAGCCAAGAGGGGTCGGGACCAACCCGGTATGGCTACACCTTC.

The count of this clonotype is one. As DNA, the CDR3 is TGTGCCAGCAGTCGGACTAGCGGGAGGGCCGTCTGGTACTTC. Translation gives CASSRTSGRAVWYF. V and J are TRBV6-5 and TRBJ2-5; TRBD2 matches at 15 bases. Germline V gene data show CDR1 as MNHEY and CDR2 as SVGAGI. The CDR3 consists of 14 residues. J was trimmed by 13 bases and V by 5 bases; bases with no gene match: 8.

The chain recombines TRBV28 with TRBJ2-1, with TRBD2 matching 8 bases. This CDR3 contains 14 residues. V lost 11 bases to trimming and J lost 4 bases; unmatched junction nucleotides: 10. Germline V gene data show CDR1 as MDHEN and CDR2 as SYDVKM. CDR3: CAALGLAAYNEQFF. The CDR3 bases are TGTGCCGCCTTAGGACTAGCTGCTTACAATGAGCAGTTCTTC.

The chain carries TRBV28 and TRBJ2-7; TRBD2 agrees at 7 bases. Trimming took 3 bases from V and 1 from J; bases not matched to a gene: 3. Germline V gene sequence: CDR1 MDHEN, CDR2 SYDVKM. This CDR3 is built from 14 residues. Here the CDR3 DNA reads TGTGCCAGCAGTTTGGCGGGAGTATCCTACGAGCAGTACTTC. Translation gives CASSLAGVSYEQYF.

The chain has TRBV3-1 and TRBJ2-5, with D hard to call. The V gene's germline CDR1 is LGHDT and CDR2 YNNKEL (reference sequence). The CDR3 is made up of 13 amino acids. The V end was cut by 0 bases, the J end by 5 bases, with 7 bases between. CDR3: CASSQDRVETQYF. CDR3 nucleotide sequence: TGTGCCAGCAGCCAAGATCGGGTGGAGACCCAGTACTTC.

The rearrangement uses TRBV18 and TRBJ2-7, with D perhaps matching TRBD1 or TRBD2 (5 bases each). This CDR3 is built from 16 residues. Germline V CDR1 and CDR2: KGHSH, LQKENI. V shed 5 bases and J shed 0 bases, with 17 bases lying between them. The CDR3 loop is CASSREGTHRSYEQYF. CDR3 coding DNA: TGTGCCAGCTCAAGGGAAGGGACCCATCGCTCCTACGAGCAGTACTTC.

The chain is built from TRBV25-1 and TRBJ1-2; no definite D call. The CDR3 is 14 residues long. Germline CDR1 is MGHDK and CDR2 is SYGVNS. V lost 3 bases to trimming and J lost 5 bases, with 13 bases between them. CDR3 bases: TGTGCCAGCAGTGAGCCCGGCAGGTTGTATGGCTACACCTTC. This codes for CASSEPGRLYGYTF.

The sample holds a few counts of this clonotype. The CDR3 bases are TGTGCCAGCACCCTGGACCGGACTGAAGCTTTCTTT. Translating gives CASTLDRTEAFF. The V call is TRBV6-1, the J call TRBJ1-1, with D uncertain. Germline CDR1 reads MNHNS; CDR2 reads SASEGT. V lost 7 bases to trimming and J lost 5 bases, with 11 bases between them. This CDR3 has 12 amino acids.

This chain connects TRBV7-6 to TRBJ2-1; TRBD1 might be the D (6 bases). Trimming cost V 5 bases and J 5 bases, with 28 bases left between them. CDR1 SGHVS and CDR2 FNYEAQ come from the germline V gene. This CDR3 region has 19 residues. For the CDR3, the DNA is TGTGCCAGCAGCCTTAGTTTTACACTCCGGGACAATCGAAACAATGAGCAGTTCTTC. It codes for CASSLSFTLRDNRNNEQFF.

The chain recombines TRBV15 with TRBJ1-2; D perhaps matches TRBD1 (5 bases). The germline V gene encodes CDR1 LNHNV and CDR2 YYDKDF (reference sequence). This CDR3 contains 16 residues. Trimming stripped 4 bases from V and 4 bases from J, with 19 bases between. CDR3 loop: CATSTDTPGQAYGYTF. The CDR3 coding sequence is TGTGCCACCAGCACGGACACCCCGGGTCAGGCCTATGGCTACACCTTC.

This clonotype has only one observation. CDR3 DNA sequence: TGCAGTGCCAGCCGCCCGGTGGAAAAACTGTTTTTT. Translation gives CSASRPVEKLFF. The genes are TRBV20-1 and TRBJ1-4; D is ambiguous. V gave up 6 bases and J gave up 8 bases, with 13 bases separating them. Germline V gives CDR1 DFQATT, CDR2 SNEGSKA (reference sequence). The length of the CDR3 is 12 residues.

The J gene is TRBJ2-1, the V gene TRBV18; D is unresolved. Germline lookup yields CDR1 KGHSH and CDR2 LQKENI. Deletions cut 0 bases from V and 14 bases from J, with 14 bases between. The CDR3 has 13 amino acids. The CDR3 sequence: CASSPPPGDFEFF. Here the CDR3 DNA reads TGTGCCAGCTCACCACCCCCTGGCGACTTCGAGTTCTTC.

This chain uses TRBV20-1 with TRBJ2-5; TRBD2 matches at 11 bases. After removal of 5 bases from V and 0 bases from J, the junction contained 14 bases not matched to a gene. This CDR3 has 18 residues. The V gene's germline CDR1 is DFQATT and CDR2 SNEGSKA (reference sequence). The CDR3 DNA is TGCAGTGCTCCAGGGGCAATAGCGGGAGGGGGTTACCAAGAGACCCAGTACTTC. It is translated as CSAPGAIAGGGYQETQYF.

CDR3 in amino acids: CASSLAPAPSSYEQYF. The CDR3 DNA is TGTGCCAGCAGCTTAGCCCCGGCCCCGAGCTCCTACGAGCAGTACTTC. V usage is TRBV7-2 and J usage is TRBJ2-7; D unresolved. This CDR3 contains 16 residues. Germline V gene data show CDR1 as SGHTA and CDR2 as FQGNSA. V shed 0 bases and J shed 0 bases, with 12 bases lying between them.

CDR3 loop: CASSLAVGRIYNEQFF. The DNA of the CDR3 is TGTGCCAGCAGCTTAGCGGTGGGGAGAATCTACAATGAGCAGTTCTTC. V is TRBV7-8 and J is TRBJ2-1; tentatively, D is TRBD2 (5 bases). V lost 0 bases and J lost 3, with 12 bases in between. The CDR3 sequence is 16 residues long. Germline loops: CDR1 SGHVS, CDR2 FQNEAQ.

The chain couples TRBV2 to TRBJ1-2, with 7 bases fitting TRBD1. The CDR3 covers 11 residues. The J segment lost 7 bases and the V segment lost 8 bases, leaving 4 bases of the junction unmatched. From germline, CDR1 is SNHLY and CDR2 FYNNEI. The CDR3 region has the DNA TGTGCCAGCGGACAGGATGGTGGCTACACCTTC. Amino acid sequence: CASGQDGGYTF.

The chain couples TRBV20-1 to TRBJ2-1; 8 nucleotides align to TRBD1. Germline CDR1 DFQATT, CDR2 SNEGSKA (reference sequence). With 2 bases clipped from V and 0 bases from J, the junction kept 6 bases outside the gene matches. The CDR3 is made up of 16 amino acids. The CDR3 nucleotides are TGCAGTGCTAGAAGAAACACAGGGGGCTCCTACAATGAGCAGTTCTTC. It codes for CSARRNTGGSYNEQFF.

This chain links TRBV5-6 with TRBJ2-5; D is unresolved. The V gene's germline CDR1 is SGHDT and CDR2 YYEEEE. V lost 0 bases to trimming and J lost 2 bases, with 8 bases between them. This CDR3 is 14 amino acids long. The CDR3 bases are TGTGCCAGCAGCTTGGCCGGACCGCAAGAGACCCAGTACTTC. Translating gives CASSLAGPQETQYF.

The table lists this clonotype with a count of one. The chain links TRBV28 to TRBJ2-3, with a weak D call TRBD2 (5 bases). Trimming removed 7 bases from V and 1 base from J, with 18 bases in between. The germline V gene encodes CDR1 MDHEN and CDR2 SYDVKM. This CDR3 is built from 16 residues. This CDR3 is CASTLPTSGCTDTQYF. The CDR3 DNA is TGTGCCAGCACCTTACCCACAAGCGGCTGCACAGATACGCAGTATTTT.

The CDR3 spells CASSLRGSAETQYF. The DNA for the CDR3 is TGTGCCAGCAGCTTGAGAGGGTCGGCAGAGACCCAGTACTTC. The chain has TRBV5-6 and TRBJ2-5; possible D gene TRBD2, 5 bases. V lost 1 base and J lost 4, with 11 bases in between. CDR3 length: 14 residues. Germline-derived CDR1 and CDR2 are SGHDT and YYEEEE.

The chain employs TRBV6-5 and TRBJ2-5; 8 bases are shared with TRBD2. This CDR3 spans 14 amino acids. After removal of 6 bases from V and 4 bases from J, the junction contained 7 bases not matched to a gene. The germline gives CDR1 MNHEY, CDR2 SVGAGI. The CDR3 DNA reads TGTGCCAGCAGACCGGGGGGGAGGCGAGAGACCCAGTACTTC. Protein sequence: CASRPGGRRETQYF.